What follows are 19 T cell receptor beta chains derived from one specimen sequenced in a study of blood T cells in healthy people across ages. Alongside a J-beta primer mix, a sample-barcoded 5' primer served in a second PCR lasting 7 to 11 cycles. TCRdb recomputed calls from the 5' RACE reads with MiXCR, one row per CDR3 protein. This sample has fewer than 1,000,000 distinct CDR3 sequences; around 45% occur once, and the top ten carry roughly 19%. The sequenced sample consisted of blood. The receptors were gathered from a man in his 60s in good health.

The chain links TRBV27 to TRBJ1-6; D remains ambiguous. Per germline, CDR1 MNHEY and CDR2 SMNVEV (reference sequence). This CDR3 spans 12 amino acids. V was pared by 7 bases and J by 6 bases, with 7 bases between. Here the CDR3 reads CASTIRNSPLHF. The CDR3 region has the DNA TGTGCCAGCACGATTCGTAATTCACCCCTCCACTTT.

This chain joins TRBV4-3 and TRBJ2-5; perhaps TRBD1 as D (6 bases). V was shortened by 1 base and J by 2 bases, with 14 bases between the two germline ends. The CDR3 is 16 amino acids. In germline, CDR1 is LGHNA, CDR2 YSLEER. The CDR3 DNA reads TGCGCCAGCAGCCAAGTCGTTGGCGGACAGCAAGAGACCCAGTACTTC. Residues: CASSQVVGGQQETQYF.

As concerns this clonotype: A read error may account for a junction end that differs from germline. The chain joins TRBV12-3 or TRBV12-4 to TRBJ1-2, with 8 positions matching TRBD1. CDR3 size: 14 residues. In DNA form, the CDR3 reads TGTGCCAGCAGTCGGACAGGGTTTAACTATGGCTGCACCTTC. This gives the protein CASSRTGFNYGCTF.

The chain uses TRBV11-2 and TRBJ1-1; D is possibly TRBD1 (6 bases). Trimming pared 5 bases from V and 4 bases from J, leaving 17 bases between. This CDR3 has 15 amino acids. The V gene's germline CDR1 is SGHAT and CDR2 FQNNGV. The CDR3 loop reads CASSHLQGGSTEAFF. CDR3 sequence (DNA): TGTGCCAGCAGCCACCTACAGGGCGGGAGCACTGAAGCTTTCTTT.

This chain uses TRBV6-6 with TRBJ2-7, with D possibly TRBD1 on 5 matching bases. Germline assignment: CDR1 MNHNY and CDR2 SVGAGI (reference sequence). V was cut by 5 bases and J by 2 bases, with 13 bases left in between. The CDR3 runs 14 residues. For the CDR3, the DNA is TGTGCCAGCAGTCGCAGGGTTGAGACCTACGAGCAGTACTTC. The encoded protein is CASSRRVETYEQYF.

The CDR3 sequence is CSARPTAAESPLHF. In DNA, the CDR3 is TGCAGTGCCAGGCCCACGGCGGCGGAGTCACCCCTCCACTTT. The chain joins TRBV20-1 to TRBJ1-6; D gene uncertain. Per the germline V gene, CDR1 is DFQATT and CDR2 is SNEGSKA (reference sequence). CDR3 length: 14 amino acids. The V and J ends lost 6 bases and 10 bases respectively, with 19 bases between them.

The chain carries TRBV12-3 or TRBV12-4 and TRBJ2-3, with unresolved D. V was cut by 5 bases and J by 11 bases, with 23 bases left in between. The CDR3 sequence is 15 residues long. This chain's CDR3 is CASSPSVSYPELQYF. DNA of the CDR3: TGTGCCAGCAGTCCCTCCGTGTCGTACCCCGAACTGCAGTATTTT.

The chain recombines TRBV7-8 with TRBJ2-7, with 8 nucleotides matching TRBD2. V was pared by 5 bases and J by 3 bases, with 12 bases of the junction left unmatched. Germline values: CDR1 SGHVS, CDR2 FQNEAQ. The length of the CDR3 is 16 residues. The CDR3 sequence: CASSHPGGEGLYEQYF. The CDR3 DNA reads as TGTGCCAGCAGCCACCCGGGGGGGGAAGGGCTCTACGAGCAGTACTTC. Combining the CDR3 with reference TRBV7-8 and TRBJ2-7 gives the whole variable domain GAGVSQSPRYKVAKRGQDVALRCDPISGHVSLFWYQQALGQGPEFLTYFQNEAQLDKSGLPSDRFFAERPEGSVSTLKIQRTQQEDSAVYLCASSHPGGEGLYEQYFGPGTRLTVT.

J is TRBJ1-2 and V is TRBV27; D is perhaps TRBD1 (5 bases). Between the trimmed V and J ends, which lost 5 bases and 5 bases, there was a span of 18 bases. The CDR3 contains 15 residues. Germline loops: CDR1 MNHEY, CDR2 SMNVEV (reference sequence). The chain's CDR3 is CASSVRMDGAYGYTF. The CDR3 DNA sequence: TGTGCCAGCAGTGTTCGGATGGATGGGGCTTATGGCTACACCTTC.

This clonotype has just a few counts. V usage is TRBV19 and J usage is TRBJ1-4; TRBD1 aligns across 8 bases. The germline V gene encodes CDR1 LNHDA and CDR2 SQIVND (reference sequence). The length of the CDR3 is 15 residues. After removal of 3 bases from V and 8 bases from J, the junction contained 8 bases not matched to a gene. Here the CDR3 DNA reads TGTGCCAGTAGTATCTCAGGACAGGGCAACGAAAAACTGTTTTTT. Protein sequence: CASSISGQGNEKLFF.

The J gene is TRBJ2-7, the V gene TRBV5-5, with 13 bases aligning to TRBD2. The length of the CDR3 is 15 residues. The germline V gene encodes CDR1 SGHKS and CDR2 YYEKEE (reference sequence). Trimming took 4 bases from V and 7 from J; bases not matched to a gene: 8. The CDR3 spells CASSNGLAGVWEQYF. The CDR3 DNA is TGTGCCAGCAGCAACGGACTAGCGGGGGTGTGGGAGCAGTACTTC.

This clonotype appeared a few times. The CDR3 bases are TGTGCCAGCACCACATCCGGGACAGGGGGCTACGAGCAGTACTTC. Translation gives CASTTSGTGGYEQYF. The chain links TRBV12-3 or TRBV12-4 to TRBJ2-7; 11 bases agree with TRBD1. V gave up 7 bases and J gave up 3 bases; unmatched junction bases: 8. The length of the CDR3 is 15 residues.

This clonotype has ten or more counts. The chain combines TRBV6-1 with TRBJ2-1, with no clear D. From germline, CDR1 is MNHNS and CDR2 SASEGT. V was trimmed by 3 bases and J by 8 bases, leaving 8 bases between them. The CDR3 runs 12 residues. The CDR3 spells CASSDHGYEQFF. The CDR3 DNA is TGTGCCAGCAGTGATCATGGTTATGAGCAGTTCTTC.

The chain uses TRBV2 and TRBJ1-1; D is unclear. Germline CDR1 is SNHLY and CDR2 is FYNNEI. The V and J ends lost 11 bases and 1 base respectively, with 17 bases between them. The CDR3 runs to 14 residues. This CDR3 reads CALLRPPGNTEAFF. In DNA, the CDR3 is TGTGCCTTACTTAGACCCCCGGGGAACACTGAAGCTTTCTTT.

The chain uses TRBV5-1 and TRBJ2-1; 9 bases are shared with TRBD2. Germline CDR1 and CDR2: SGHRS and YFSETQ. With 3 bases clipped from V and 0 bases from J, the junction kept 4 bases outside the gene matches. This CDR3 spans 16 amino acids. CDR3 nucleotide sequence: TGCGCCAGCAGCTGGGGACTAGCCGGCTCCTACAATGAGCAGTTCTTC. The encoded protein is CASSWGLAGSYNEQFF.

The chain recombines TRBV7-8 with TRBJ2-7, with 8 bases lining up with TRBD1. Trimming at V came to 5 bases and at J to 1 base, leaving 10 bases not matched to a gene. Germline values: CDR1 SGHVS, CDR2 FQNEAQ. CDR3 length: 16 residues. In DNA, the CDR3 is TGTGCCAGCAGCCCACGACAGGGGTCGACATCCTACGAGCAGTACTTC. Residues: CASSPRQGSTSYEQYF.

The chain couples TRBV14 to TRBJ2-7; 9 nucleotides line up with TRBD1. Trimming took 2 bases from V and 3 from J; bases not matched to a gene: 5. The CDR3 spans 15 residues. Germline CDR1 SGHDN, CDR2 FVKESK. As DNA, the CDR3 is TGTGCCAGCAGCCAATTACAGGGGGCAGTCTACGAGCAGTACTTC. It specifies CASSQLQGAVYEQYF.

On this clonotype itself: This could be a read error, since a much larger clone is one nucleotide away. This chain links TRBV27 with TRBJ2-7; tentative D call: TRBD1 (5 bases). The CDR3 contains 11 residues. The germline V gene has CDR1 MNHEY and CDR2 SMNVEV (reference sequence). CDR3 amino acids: CTSSSRTEQYF. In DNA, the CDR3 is TGTACCAGCAGTTCGCGGACAGAGCAGTACTTC.

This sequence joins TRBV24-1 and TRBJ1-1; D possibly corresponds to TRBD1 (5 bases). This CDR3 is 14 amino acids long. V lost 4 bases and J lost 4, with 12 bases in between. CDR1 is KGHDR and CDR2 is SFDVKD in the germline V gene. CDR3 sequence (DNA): TGTGCCACCAGTGAAAGGGGCGGTAGCACTGAAGCTTTCTTT. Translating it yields CATSERGGSTEAFF.